The clone carrying this T cell receptor beta chain has a count of ten or more. Its antigen is not known. For TCR, cDNA came from 5'RACE template switching, which added a universal primer site and UMIs. Using its own MiXCR run on the 5' RACE reads, TCRdb lists one record per CDR3 protein. The profile shows about 69,000 distinct CDR3 sequences, around 6.2% of them singletons. This entry comes from a study of T cells after yellow fever vaccination. With 6 bases clipped from V and 9 bases from J, the junction kept 13 bases outside the gene matches. CDR3 length: 15 residues. General study findings and limits: Abundant contaminating clonotypes from the bulk population could appear in FACS-sorted repertoires. Subsequent booster samples again held most clones from primary vaccination (more than 95% CD4, about 90% CD8).

The V and J genes are TRBV12-3 or TRBV12-4 and TRBJ1-5; 8 bases match TRBD1. The specimen was CD4+ T cells sorted from PBMCs, collected less than 16 days after the first yellow fever vaccination. The TCR was taken from a man between 18 and 35 years old who received the YFV17D yellow fever vaccine. CDR3 coding DNA: TGTGCCAGCAGATTATCCGGGACAGGCATTGGGCCCCAGCATTTT. This translates into CASRLSGTGIGPQHF.